This is a list of T cell receptor beta chains from one sample in a study of Ad26.COV2.S vaccination and SARS-CoV-2 variants. The table came from immunoSEQ multiplex PCR; TCRdb's copy has only in-frame clones and leaves some out. The sample shows about 440,000 clones, around 90% of them seen only once. The starting material was peripheral blood, obtained in a trial of Ad26.COV2.S vaccine versus placebo. These receptors were collected from a person between 18 and 60 years old who received the Ad26.COV2.S COVID-19 vaccine or a placebo. CDR3s include the opening cysteine and the closing phenylalanine or tryptophan.

V: TRBV10-1; CDR3: CASSEGAPNQPQHF
V: TRBV18; CDR3: CASSRRPTGTYNEQFF
V: TRBV9; CDR3: CASSPQTTGLGPGYTF
V: TRBV28; CDR3: CASSLGTRAQETQYF
V: TRBV7-7; CDR3: CASSLSGRAGENEQFF
V: TRBV20-1; CDR3: CSASPSYVQPQHF
V: TRBV9; CDR3: CASSVGDLTDTQYF
V: TRBV6-5; CDR3: CASTGLGGTEAFF
V: TRBV7-2; CDR3: CASSPPKGVNSPLHF
V: TRBV7-3; CDR3: CASSLTSGINNEQFF
V: TRBV12-5; CDR3: CASGSGPSDTQYF
V: TRBV19; CDR3: CASMSSGGNEQFF